The entry below gives a single TCR beta chain sequence along with its context. Antigen unknown. These data belong to a study of OX40 agonist ivuxolimab in advanced cancers. For the study at large: Dose-escalation subjects each had hepatocellular carcinoma, melanoma, renal cell or head and neck cancer.

V lost 0 bases and J lost 6, with 7 bases in between. Per the germline V gene, CDR1 is SGHRS and CDR2 is YFSETQ. This CDR3 has 13 residues. The method was immunoSEQ multiplex PCR; TCRdb's version includes in-frame clones alone and lacks a portion of them. Among some 30,000 clones listed, roughly 82% were seen once. Findings of the study overall: By week 6 at 0.1 to 3.0 mg/kg, blood CD4+ and CD8+ T cells had expanded clonally.

This TCR came from an adult with an advanced solid tumor such as melanoma, head and neck, liver or kidney cancer. This chain uses TRBV5-1 with TRBJ2-1; D unclear. The specimen was CD4+ or CD8+ T cells sorted from blood, collected in a trial of the OX40 agonist ivuxolimab. The CDR3 reads CASSLESSNEQFF. The CDR3 DNA reads as TGCGCCAGCAGCTTGGAGAGTAGCAATGAGCAGTTCTTC.